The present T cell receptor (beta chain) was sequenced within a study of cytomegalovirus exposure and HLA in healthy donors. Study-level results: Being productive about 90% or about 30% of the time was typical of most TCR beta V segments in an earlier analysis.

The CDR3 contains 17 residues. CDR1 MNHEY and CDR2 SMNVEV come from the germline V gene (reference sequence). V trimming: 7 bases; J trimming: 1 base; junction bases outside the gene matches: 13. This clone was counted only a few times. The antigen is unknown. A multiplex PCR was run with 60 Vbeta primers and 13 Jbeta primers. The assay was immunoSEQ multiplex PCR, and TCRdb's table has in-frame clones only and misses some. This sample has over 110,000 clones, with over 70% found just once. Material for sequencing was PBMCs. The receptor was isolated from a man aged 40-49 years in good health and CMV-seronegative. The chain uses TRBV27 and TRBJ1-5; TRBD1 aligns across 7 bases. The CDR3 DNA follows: TGTGCCAGCAACCCGACAGGGAGTTTCCGAAGCAATCAGCCCCAGCATTTT. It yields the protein CASNPTGSFRSNQPQHF.